The present T cell receptor (beta chain) was sequenced within a study of cytomegalovirus exposure and HLA in healthy donors. Study summary: An early data release held 79 million or so unique TCRs from HLA-typed donors. Overall study results and limits: The classifier was said to identify cytomegalovirus status with high specificity and sensitivity. The authors enumerated some 160 TCR beta chains as linked to cytomegalovirus.

In the PCR, 60 Vbeta and 13 Jbeta primers were used. Original analysis: In a later analysis, 75 million to 95 million unique TCR beta chains included roughly 11 million shared by two or more donors. Clones were sequenced by immunoSEQ multiplex PCR, and TCRdb holds only the in-frame ones, with some missing. The DNA was the basis for D and trimming; V, J and clone size are from that table. This sample has 35,000 to 45,000 clones; 90% occur once, and the top ten carry under 3.5%. CDR1 and CDR2 from the germline V gene are SGHDT and YYEEEE. This CDR3 region has 11 residues. The V end lost 2 bases, the J end lost 9 bases, and 6 bases lay between the germline ends. Concerning this clone: Its antigen is not known.

Sequenced: PBMCs. The chain couples TRBV5-6 to TRBJ2-1, with D maybe TRBD2 (5 bases). This TCR came from a young woman in good health and CMV-seronegative. CDR3 in amino acids: CASSLEGEQFF. CDR3 nucleotide sequence: TGTGCCAGCAGCTTAGAGGGTGAGCAGTTCTTC.